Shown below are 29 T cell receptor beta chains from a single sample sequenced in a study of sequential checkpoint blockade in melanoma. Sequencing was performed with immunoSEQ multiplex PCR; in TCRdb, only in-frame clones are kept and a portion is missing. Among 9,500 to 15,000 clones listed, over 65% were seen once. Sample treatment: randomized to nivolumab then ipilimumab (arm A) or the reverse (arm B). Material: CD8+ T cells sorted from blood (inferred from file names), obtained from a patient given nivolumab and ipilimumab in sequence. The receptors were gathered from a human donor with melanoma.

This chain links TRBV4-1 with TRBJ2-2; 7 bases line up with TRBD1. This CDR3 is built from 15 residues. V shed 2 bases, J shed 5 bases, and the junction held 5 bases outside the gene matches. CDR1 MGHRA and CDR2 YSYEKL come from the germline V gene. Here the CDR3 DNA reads TGCGCCAGCAGCCAAAGGGGGCTGGGGACCGGGGAGCTGTTTTTT. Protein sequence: CASSQRGLGTGELFF.

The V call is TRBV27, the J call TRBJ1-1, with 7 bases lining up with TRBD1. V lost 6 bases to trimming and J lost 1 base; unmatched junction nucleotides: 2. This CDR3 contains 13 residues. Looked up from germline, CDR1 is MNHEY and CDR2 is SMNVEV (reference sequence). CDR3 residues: CASSWTGNTEAFF. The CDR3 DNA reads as TGTGCCAGCAGCTGGACAGGGAACACTGAAGCTTTCTTT.

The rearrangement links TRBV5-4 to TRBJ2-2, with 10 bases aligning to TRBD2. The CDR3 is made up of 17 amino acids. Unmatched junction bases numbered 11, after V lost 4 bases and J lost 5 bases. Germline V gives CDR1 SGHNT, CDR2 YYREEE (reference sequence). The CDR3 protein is CASSDRLAGVGTGELFF. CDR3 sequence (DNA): TGTGCCAGCAGCGACCGCCTAGCGGGAGTCGGGACCGGGGAGCTGTTTTTT.

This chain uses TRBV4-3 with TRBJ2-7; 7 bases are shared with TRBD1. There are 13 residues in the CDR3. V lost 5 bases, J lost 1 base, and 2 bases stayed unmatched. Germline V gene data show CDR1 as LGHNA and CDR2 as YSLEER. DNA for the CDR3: TGCGCCAGCAGCTACAGGGGATCCTACGAGCAGTACTTC. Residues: CASSYRGSYEQYF.

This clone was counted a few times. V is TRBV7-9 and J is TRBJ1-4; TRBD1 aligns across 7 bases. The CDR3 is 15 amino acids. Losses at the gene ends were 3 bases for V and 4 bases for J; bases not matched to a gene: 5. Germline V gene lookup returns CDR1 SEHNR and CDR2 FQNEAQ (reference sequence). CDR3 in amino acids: CASSLEGAYNEKLFF. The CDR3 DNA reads TGTGCCAGCAGCTTGGAGGGGGCTTATAATGAAAAACTGTTTTTT.

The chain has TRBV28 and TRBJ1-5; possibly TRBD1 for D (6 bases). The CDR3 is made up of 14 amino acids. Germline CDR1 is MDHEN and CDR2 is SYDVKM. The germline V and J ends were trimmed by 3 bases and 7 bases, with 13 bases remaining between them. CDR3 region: CASSLKQGIQPQHF. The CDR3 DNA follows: TGTGCCAGCAGTTTGAAACAGGGTATCCAGCCCCAGCATTTT.

Written as DNA, the CDR3 is TGTGCCAGCAGCGCCTCAGGGGACCATCCCGAGCAGTACTTC. Residues: CASSASGDHPEQYF. The chain combines TRBV9 with TRBJ2-7; D is perhaps TRBD1 (6 bases). The V gene lost 3 bases and the J gene lost 6 bases, with 16 bases spanning the gap. Germline assignment: CDR1 SGDLS and CDR2 YYNGEE. The CDR3 has 14 amino acids.

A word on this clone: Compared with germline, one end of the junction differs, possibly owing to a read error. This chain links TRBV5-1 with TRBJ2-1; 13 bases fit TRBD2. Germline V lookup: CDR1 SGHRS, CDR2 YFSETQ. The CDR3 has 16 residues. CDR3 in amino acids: CASSLVTSGGNKEQFF. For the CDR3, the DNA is TGCGCCAGCAGCTTGGTGACTAGCGGGGGGAACAAAGAGCAGTTCTTC.

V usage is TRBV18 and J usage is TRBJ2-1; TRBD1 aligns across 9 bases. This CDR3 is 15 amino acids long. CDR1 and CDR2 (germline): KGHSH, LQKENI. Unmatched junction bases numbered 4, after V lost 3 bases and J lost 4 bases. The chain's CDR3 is CASSPGQGTYNEQFF. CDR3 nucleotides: TGTGCCAGCTCACCGGGACAGGGAACATACAATGAGCAGTTCTTC.

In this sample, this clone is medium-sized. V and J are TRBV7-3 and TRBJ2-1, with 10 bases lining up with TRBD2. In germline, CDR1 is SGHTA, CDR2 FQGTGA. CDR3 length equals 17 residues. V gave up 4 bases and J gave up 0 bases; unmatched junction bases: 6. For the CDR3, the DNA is TGTGCCAGCAGCTCACCGTTAGCGGGAGGCTCCTACAATGAGCAGTTCTTC. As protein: CASSSPLAGGSYNEQFF. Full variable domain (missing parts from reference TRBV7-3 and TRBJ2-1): GAGVSQTPSNKVTEKGKYVELRCDPISGHTALYWYRQSLGQGPEFLIYFQGTGAADDSGLPNDRFFAVRPEGSVSTLKIQRTERGDSAVYLCASSSPLAGGSYNEQFFGPGTRLTVL.

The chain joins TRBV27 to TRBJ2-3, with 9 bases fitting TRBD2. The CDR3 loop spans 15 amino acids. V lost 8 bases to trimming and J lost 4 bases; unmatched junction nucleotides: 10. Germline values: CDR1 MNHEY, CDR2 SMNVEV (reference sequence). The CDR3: CASGVLSGSADTQYF. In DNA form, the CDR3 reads TGTGCCAGCGGAGTCCTTAGCGGGAGTGCAGATACGCAGTATTTT.

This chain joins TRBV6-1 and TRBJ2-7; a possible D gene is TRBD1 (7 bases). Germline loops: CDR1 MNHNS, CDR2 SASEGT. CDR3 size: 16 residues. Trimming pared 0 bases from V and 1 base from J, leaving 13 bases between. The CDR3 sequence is CASSEAGQGGSYEQYF. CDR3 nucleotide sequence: TGTGCCAGCAGTGAAGCGGGGCAGGGGGGATCCTACGAGCAGTACTTC.

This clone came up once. In DNA form, the CDR3 reads TGTGCCAGCCATCCGGGACAAATCCCGGACAATGAGCAGTTCTTC. Translating it yields CASHPGQIPDNEQFF. This chain uses TRBV19 with TRBJ2-1; TRBD1 might be the D (6 bases). Germline CDR1 reads LNHDA; CDR2 reads SQIVND (reference sequence). V lost 9 bases and J 5 bases, leaving 20 bases between the germline ends. This CDR3 spans 15 amino acids.

The CDR3 region is CASGRDYEQFF. The CDR3 DNA is TGTGCCAGCGGGAGGGACTATGAGCAGTTCTTC. This sequence joins TRBV5-4 and TRBJ2-1; 7 bases are shared with TRBD2. The V gene end was trimmed by 7 bases and the J gene end by 8 bases; junction bases not matched to a gene: 3. Germline V gives CDR1 SGHNT, CDR2 YYREEE (reference sequence). The CDR3 is 11 residues long.

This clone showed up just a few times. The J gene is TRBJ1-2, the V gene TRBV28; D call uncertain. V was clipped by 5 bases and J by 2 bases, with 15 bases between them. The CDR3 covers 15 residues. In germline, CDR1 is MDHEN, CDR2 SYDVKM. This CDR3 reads CASSLGSGSNYGYTF. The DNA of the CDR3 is TGTGCCAGCAGTCTAGGATCGGGATCGAACTATGGCTACACCTTC.

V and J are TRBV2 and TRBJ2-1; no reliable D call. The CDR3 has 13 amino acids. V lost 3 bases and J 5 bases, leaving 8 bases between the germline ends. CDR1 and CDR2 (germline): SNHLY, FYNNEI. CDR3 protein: CASSDANDNEQFF. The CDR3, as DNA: TGTGCCAGCAGTGATGCTAACGACAATGAGCAGTTCTTC.

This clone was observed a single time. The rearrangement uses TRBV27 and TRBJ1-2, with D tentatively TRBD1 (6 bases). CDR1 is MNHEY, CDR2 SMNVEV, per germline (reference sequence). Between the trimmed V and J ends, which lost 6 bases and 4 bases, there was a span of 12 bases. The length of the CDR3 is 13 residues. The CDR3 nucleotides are TGTGCCAGCAGCGTAGGACAGAGCTATGGCTACACCTTC. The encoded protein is CASSVGQSYGYTF.

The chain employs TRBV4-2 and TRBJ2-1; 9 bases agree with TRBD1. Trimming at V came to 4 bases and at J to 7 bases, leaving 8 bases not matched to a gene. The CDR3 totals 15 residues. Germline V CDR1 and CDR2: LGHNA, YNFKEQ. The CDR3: CASSRSPTGGNEQFF. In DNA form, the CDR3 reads TGTGCCAGCAGCCGCTCACCGACAGGGGGGAATGAGCAGTTCTTC.

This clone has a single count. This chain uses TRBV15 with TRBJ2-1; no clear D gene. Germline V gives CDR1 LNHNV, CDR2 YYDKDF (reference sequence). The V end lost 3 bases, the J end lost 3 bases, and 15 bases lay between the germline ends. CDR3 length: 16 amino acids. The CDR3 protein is CATSSPGKSFYNEQFF. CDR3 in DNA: TGTGCCACCAGCAGTCCAGGAAAGAGCTTCTACAATGAGCAGTTCTTC.

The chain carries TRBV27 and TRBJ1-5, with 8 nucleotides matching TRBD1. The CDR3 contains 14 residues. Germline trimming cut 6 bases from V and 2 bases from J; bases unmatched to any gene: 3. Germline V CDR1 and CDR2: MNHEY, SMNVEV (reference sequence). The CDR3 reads CASSQTGGNQPQHF. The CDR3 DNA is TGTGCCAGCAGCCAGACAGGGGGCAATCAGCCCCAGCATTTT.

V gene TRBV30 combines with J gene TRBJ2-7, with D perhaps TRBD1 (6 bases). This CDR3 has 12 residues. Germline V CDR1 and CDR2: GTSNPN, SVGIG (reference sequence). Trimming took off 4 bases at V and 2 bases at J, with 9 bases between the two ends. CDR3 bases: TGTGCCTGGACGCAGGGGACCTACGAGCAGTACTTC. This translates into CAWTQGTYEQYF.

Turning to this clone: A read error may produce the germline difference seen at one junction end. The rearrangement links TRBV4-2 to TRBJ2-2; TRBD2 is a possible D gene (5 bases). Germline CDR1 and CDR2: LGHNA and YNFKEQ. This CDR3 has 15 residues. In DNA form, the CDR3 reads TGTGCCAGCAGTCAAGGCAGCGGGAACACCGGGGAGCTGTTTTTT. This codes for CASSQGSGNTGELFF.

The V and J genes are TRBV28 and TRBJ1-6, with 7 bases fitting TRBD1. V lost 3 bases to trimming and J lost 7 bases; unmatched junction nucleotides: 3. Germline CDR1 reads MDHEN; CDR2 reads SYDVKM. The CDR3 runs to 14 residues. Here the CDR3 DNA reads TGTGCCAGCAGTTTCAGGGGGGAGAATTCACCCCTCCACTTT. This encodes CASSFRGENSPLHF.

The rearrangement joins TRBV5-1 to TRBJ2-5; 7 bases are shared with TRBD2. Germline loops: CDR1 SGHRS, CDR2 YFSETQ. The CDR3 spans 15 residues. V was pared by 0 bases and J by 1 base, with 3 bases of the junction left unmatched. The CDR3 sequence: CASSLGASGQETQYF. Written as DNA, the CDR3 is TGCGCCAGCAGCTTGGGAGCTAGCGGCCAAGAGACCCAGTACTTC.

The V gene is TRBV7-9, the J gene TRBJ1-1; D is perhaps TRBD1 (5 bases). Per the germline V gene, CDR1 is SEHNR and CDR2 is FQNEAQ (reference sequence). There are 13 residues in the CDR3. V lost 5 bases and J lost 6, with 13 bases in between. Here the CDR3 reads CASSGATSSEAFF. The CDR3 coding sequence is TGTGCCAGCAGCGGGGCCACAAGTTCTGAAGCTTTCTTT.

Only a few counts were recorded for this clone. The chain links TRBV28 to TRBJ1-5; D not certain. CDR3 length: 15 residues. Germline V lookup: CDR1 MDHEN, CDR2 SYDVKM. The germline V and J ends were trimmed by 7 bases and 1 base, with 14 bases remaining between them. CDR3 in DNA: TGTGCCAGCATCCCGGGAAGGAAGAGCAATCAGCCCCAGCATTTT. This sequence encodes CASIPGRKSNQPQHF. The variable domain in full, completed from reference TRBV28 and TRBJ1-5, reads DVKVTQSSRYLVKRTGEKVFLECVQDMDHENMFWYRQDPGLGLRLIYFSYDVKMKEKGDIPEGYSVSREKKERFSLILESASTNQTSMYLCASIPGRKSNQPQHFGDGTRLSIL.

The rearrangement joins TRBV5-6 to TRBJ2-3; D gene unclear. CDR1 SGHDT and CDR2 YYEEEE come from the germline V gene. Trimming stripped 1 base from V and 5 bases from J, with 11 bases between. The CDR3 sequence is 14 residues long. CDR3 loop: CASSLNPYRDTQYF. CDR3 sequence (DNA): TGTGCCAGCAGCTTGAACCCGTATAGAGATACGCAGTATTTT.

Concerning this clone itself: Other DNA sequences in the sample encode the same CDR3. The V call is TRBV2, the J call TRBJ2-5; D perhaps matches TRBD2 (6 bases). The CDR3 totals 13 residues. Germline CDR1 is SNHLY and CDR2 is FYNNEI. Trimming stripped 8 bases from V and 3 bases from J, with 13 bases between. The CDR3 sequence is CASFAAGKETQYF. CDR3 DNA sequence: TGTGCCAGCTTTGCGGCGGGGAAAGAGACCCAGTACTTC.

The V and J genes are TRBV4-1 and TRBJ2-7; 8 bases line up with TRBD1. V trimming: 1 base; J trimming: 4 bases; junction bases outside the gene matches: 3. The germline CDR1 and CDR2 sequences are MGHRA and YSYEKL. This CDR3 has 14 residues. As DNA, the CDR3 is TGCGCCAGCAGCCAAGGCCAGGGGGCTTACGAGCAGTACTTC. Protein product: CASSQGQGAYEQYF.